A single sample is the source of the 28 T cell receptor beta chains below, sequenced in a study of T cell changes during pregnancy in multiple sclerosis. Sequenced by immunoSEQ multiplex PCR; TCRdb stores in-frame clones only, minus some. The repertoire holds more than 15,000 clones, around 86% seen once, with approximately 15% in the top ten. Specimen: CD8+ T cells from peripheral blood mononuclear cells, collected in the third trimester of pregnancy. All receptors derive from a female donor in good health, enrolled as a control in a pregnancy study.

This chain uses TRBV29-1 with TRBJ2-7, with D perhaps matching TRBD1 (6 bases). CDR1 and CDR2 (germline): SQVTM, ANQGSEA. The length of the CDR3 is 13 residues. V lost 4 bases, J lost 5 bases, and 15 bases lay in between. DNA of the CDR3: TGCAGCGTTGTGGTCGGGACAACTAACGAGCAGTACTTC. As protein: CSVVVGTTNEQYF.

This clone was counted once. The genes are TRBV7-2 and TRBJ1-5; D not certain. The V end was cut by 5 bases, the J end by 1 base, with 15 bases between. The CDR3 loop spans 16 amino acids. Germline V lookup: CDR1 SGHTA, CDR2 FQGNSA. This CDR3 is CASSRTPYGSNQPQHF. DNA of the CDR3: TGTGCCAGCAGCCGTACGCCTTACGGGAGCAATCAGCCCCAGCATTTT.

Here the CDR3 reads CASSLPADRGYEKLFF. CDR3 sequence (DNA): TGTGCCAGCAGCCTTCCCGCGGACAGGGGTTACGAAAAACTGTTTTTT. The V call is TRBV5-6, the J call TRBJ1-4, with 9 bases identical to TRBD1. The CDR3 runs 16 residues. Per germline, CDR1 SGHDT and CDR2 YYEEEE. The ends lost 4 bases at V and 8 bases at J; junction bases unmatched: 12.

The CDR3 nucleotides read TGTGCCAGCAGTTACCCCAGCGGGGTTAACAATGAGCAGTTCTTC. Protein product: CASSYPSGVNNEQFF. The chain couples TRBV6-5 to TRBJ2-1; 7 bases align to TRBD2. The J segment lost 5 bases and the V segment lost 2 bases, leaving 6 bases of the junction unmatched. This CDR3 region has 15 residues. Germline loops: CDR1 MNHEY, CDR2 SVGAGI.

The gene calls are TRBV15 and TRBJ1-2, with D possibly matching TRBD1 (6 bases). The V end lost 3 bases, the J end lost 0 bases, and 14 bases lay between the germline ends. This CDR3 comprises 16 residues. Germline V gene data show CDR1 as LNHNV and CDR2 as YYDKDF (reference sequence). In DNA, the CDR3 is TGTGCCACCAGCAGGAACGCAGGGGCCCCTAACTATGGCTACACCTTC. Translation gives CATSRNAGAPNYGYTF.

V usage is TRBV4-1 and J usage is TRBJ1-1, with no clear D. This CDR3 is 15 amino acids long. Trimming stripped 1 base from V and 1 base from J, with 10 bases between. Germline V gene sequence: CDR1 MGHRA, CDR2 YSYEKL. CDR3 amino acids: CASSQVSSGNTEAFF. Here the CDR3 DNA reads TGCGCCAGCAGCCAAGTTTCTTCAGGGAACACTGAAGCTTTCTTT.

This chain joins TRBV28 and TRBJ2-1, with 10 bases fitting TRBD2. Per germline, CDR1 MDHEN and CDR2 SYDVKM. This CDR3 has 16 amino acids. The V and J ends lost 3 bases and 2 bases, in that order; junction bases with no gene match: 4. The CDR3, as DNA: TGTGCCAGCAGTTTTCGGACTAGCGGCACCTACAATGAGCAGTTCTTC. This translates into CASSFRTSGTYNEQFF.

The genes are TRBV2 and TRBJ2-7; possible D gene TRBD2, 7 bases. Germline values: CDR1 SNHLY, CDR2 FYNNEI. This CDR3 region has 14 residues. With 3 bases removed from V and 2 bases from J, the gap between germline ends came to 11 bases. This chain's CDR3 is CASSDTGGPYEQYF. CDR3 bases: TGTGCCAGCAGTGATACGGGGGGCCCCTACGAGCAGTACTTC.

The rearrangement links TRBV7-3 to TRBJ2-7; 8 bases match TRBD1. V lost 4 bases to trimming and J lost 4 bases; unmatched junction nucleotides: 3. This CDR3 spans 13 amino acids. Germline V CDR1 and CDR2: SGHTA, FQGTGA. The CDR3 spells CASSYNRGYEQYF. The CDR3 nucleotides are TGTGCCAGCAGCTACAACAGGGGGTACGAGCAGTACTTC.

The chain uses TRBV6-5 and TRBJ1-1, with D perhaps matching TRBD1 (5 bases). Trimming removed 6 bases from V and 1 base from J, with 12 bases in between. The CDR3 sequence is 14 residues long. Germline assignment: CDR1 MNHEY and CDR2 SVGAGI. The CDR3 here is CASRPGLQNTEAFF. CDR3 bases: TGTGCCAGCAGACCGGGACTCCAGAACACTGAAGCTTTCTTT.

CDR3 protein: CASSWTGLNEKLFF. CDR3 DNA sequence: TGCGCCAGCAGCTGGACAGGGCTCAATGAAAAACTGTTTTTT. The rearrangement links TRBV5-1 to TRBJ1-4; 8 bases align to TRBD1. The CDR3 spans 14 residues. Germline assignment: CDR1 SGHRS and CDR2 YFSETQ. V trimming: 3 bases; J trimming: 5 bases; junction bases outside the gene matches: 3.

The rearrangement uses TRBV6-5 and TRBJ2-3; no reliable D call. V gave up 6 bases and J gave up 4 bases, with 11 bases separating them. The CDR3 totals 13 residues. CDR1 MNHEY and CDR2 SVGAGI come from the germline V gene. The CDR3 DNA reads TGTGCCAGCAGCGGTCCCATTTCAGATACGCAGTATTTT. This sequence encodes CASSGPISDTQYF.

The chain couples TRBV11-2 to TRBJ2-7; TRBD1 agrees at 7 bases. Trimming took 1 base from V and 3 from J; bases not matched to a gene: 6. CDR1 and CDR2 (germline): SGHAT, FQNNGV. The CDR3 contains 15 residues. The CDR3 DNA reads TGTGCCAGCAGCTTAGCTTACGGGACAGACTACGAGCAGTACTTC. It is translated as CASSLAYGTDYEQYF.

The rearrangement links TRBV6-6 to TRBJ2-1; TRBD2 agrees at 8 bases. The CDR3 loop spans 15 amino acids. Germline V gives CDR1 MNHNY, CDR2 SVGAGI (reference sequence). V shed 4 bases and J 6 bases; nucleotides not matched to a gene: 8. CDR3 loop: CASSSGTSDFNEQFF. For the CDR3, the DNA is TGTGCCAGCAGTTCAGGGACTAGTGATTTCAATGAGCAGTTCTTC.

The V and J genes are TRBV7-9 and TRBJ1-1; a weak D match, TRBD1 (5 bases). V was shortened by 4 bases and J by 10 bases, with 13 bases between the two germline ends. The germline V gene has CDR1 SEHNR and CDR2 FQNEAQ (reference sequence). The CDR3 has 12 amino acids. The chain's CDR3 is CASSYTARGAFF. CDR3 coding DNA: TGTGCCAGCAGCTATACAGCTAGGGGAGCTTTCTTT.

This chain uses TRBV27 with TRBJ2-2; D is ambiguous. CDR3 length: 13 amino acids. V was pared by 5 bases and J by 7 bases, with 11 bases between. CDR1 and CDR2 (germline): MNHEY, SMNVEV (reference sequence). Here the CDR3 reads CASSPYSLGELFF. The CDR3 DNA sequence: TGTGCCAGCAGTCCCTACAGTCTCGGGGAGCTGTTTTTT.

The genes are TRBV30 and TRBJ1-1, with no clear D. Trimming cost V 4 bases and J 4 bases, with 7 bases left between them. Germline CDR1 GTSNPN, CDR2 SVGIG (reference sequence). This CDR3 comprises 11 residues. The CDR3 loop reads CAWIRGTEAFF. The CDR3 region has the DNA TGTGCCTGGATTCGGGGCACTGAAGCTTTCTTT.

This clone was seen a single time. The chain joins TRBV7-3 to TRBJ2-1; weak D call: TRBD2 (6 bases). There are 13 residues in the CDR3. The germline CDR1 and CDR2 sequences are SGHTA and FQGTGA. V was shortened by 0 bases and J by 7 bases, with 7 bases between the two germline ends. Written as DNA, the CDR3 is TGTGCCAGCAGCTTAACGGGGAGGAATGAGCAGTTCTTC. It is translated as CASSLTGRNEQFF. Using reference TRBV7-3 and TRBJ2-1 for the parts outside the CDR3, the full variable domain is GAGVSQTPSNKVTEKGKYVELRCDPISGHTALYWYRQSLGQGPEFLIYFQGTGAADDSGLPNDRFFAVRPEGSVSTLKIQRTERGDSAVYLCASSLTGRNEQFFGPGTRLTVL.

The chain's CDR3 is CASSYPGLSYEQYF. The DNA of the CDR3 is TGTGCCAGCAGTTACCCTGGACTGTCCTACGAGCAGTACTTC. V is TRBV11-2 and J is TRBJ2-7; maybe TRBD2 (5 bases). Trimming pared 6 bases from V and 1 base from J, leaving 13 bases between. The germline V gene has CDR1 SGHAT and CDR2 FQNNGV. This CDR3 has 14 amino acids.

This CDR3 reads CASSLRTDNQPQHF. The CDR3 DNA reads TGTGCCAGCAGCTTAAGGACAGACAATCAGCCCCAGCATTTT. V and J are TRBV7-9 and TRBJ1-5; tentatively, D is TRBD1 (6 bases). The V end lost 2 bases, the J end lost 3 bases, and 8 bases lay between the germline ends. CDR3 size: 14 residues. Per the germline V gene, CDR1 is SEHNR and CDR2 is FQNEAQ (reference sequence).

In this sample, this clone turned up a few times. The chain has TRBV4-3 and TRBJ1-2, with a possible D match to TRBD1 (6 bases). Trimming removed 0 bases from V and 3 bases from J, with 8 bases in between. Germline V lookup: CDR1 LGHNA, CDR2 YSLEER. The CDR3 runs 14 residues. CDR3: CASSQEGAYYGYTF. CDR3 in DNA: TGCGCCAGCAGCCAAGAGGGGGCATACTATGGCTACACCTTC.

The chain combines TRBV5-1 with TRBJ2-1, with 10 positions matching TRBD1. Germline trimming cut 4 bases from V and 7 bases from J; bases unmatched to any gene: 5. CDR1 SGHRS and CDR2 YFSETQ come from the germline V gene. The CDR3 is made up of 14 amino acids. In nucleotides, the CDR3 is TGCGCCAGCAGCCCTAGACAGGGGGCAAATGAGCAGTTCTTC. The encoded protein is CASSPRQGANEQFF.

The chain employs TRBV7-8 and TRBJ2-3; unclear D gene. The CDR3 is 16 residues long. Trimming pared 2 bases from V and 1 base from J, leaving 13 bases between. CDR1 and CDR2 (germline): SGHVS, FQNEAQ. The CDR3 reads CASSLLRGPGTDTQYF. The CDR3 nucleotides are TGTGCCAGCAGCTTACTTAGAGGTCCGGGCACAGATACGCAGTATTTT.

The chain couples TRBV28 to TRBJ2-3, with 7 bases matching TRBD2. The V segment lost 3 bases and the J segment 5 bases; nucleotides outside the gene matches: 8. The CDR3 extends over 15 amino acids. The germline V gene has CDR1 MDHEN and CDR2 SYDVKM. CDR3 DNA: TGTGCCAGCAGTTTTCTCCTGGGGGGGGGAGATACGCAGTATTTT. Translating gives CASSFLLGGGDTQYF.

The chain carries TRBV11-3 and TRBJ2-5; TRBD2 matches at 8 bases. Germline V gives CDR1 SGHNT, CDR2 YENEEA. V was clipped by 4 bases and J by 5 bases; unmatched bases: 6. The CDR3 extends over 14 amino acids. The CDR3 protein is CASSSPERGETQYF. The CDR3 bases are TGTGCCAGCAGCTCTCCGGAGCGGGGGGAGACCCAGTACTTC.

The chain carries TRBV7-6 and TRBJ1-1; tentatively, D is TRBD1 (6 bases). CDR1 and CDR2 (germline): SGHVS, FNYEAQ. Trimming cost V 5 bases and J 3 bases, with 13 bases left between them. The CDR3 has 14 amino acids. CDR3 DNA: TGTGCCAGCAGCCCAAGGGGGATCGACACTGAAGCTTTCTTT. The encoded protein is CASSPRGIDTEAFF.

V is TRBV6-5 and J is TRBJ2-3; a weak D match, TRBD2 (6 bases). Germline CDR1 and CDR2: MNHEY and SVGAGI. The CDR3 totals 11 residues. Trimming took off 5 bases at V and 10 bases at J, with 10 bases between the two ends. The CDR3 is CASSAEGAQYF. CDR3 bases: TGTGCCAGCAGTGCGGAGGGTGCGCAGTATTTT.

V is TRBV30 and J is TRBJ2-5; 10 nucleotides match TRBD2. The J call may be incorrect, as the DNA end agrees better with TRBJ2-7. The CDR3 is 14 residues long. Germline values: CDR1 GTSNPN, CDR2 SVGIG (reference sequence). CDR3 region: CAWSGAGGPHEQYF. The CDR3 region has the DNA TGTGCCTGGAGTGGAGCGGGAGGGCCGCACGAGCAGTACTTC.